This entry is about one T cell receptor beta chain. Antigen unknown. The data were taken from a study of cytomegalovirus exposure and HLA in healthy donors. Overall study context: The use of the same platform for the 95 to 150 validation repertoires and the approximately 690 first-cohort repertoires was reported by a later analysis.

Points from the study as a whole: Cytomegalovirus association was assigned to about 150 TCR beta chains.

The V segment lost 9 bases and the J segment 6 bases; nucleotides outside the gene matches: 6. The germline V gene has CDR1 SGHAT and CDR2 FQNNGV. The CDR3 totals 12 residues. Method: immunoSEQ multiplex PCR; TCRdb's copy keeps in-frame clones and lacks some. The table includes 150,000 to 200,000 clones, 84% detected once. Sequenced material: PBMCs. This chain links TRBV11-2 with TRBJ2-7, with 9 bases identical to TRBD2. This clonotype was obtained from a man between 18 and 29 years old in good health and CMV-seropositive. CDR3 region: CASRTSAREQYF. The CDR3 DNA reads as TGTGCCAGTAGGACTAGCGCCCGCGAGCAGTACTTC. Variable domain in full (rest from reference TRBV11-2 and TRBJ2-7): EAGVAQSPRYKIIEKRQSVAFWCNPISGHATLYWYQQILGQGPKLLIQFQNNGVVDDSQLPKDRFSAERLKGVDSTLKIQPAKLEDSAVYLCASRTSAREQYFGPGTRLTVT.